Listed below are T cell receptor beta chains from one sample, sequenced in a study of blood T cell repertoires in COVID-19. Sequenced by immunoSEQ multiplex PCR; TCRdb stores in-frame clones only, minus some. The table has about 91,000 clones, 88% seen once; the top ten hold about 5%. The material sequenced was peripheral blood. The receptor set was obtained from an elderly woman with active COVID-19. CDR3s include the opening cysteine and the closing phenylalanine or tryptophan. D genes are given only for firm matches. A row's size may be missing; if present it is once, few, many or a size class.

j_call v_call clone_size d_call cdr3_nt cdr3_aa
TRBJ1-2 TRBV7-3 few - TGTGCCAGCAGCCCCGGGGCAGGGGACTATGGCTACACCTTC CASSPGAGDYGYTF
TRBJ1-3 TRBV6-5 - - TGTGCCACCTCGGAAGAGGCCCTCGGAGGAAACACCATATATTTT CATSEEALGGNTIYF
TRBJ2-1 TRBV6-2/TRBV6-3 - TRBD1 TGTGCCAGCAGTCCGCCAGAGTACAGGGGCAATGAGCAGTTCTTC CASSPPEYRGNEQFF
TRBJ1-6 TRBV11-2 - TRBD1 TGTGCCAGCAGCTTCCGGGACAGAGATTCACCCCTCCACTTT CASSFRDRDSPLHF
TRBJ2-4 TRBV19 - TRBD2 TGTGCCAGTACCTCTCCCGGGACTAGCGGAGTAGCCAAAAACATTCAGTACTTC CASTSPGTSGVAKNIQYF
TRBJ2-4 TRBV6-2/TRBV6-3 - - TGTGCCAGCAGTTCTTCAGGGGCCTCCAAAAACATTCAGTACTTC CASSSSGASKNIQYF
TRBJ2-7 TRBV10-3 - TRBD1 TGTGCCATCAGACCGGGACAGGGGGCCCACGAGCAGTACTTC CAIRPGQGAHEQYF
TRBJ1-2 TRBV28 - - TGTGCCAGCAGTTTACTAACCCCGGGACATAAAGGCTACACCTTC CASSLLTPGHKGYTF
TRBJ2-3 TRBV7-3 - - TGTGCCAGCAGCTTATCCCCCGGAGCGGCCACAGATACGCAGTATTTT CASSLSPGAATDTQYF
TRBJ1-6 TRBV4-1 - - TGCGCCAGCAGCCCGTCTACAGGGACTAATTCACCCCTCCACTTT CASSPSTGTNSPLHF
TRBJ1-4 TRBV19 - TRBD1 TGTGCCAGTAGTCGGTTCGGGACAGTTAATGAAAAACTGTTTTTT CASSRFGTVNEKLFF
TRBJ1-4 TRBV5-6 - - TGTGCCAGCAGCACCCCAGGGTACGGGGAAAAACTGTTTTTT CASSTPGYGEKLFF
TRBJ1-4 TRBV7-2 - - TGTGCCAGCAGCTTCATAGGAGGACCCAATGAAAAACTGTTTTTT CASSFIGGPNEKLFF
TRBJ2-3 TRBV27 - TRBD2 TGTGCCAGCAGTTTCTGGCCAGCGGGACGCACAGATACGCAGTATTTT CASSFWPAGRTDTQYF
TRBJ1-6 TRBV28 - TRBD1 TGTGCCAGCAGTCCGGGGGACAGGACCCAATCACCCCTCCACTTT CASSPGDRTQSPLHF
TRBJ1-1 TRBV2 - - TGTGCCAGCAGTGACAGGGCGGCCACTGAAGCTTTCTTT CASSDRAATEAFF
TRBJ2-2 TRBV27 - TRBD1 TGTGCCAGCAGGGAAGGACAGGGGACGAACACCGGGGAGCTGTTTTTT CASREGQGTNTGELFF
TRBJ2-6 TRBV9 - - TGTGCCAGCAGCGTAGAGGGGGCTGGGGCCAACGTCCTGACTTTC CASSVEGAGANVLTF
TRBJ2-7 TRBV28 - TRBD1 TGTGCCAGCAGTTCGGGACAGGGGTCCGAGCAGTACTTC CASSSGQGSEQYF
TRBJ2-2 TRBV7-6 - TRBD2 TGTGCCAGCAGCTCCTGGACTAGCGGCACGGCCGGGGAGCTGTTTTTT CASSSWTSGTAGELFF
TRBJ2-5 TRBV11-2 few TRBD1 TGTGCCAGCAGCTTAGGAAAACCCGGGACAGGGCTGTGGGAGACCCAGTACTTC CASSLGKPGTGLWETQYF
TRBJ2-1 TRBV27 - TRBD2 TGTGCCAGCAGTTTTCTCGGGACTAATTCCGATGAGCAGTTCTTC CASSFLGTNSDEQFF
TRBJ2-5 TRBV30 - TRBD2 TGTGCCTGGAGTACGGGAGGGCGGGGGACCCAGTACTTC CAWSTGGRGTQYF
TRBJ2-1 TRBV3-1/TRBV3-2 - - TGTGCCAGCAGCCAAGTGGGCAACTACAATGAGCAGTTCTTC CASSQVGNYNEQFF
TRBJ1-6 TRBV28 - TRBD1 TGTGCCAGCAGTCCCGGACAGGGGAGGCTAAATAATTCACCCCTCCACTTT CASSPGQGRLNNSPLHF
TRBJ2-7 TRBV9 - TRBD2 TGTGCCAGCAGCACCGGGACTAGCGGGAGCTACGAGCAGTACTTC CASSTGTSGSYEQYF
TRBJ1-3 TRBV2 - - TGTGCCAGCAGTGATGAGGGCCTGTGGCCATTGCTCTCTGGAAACACCATATATTTT CASSDEGLWPLLSGNTIYF
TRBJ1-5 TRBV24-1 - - TGTGCCACCAGTGATGAGGCGCGGGGCAATCAGCCCCAGCATTTT CATSDEARGNQPQHF
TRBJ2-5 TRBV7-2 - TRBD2 TGTGCCAGCAGTTACCAAGCGGGAGGAGGGGAGACCCAGTACTTC CASSYQAGGGETQYF
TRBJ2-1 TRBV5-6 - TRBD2 TGTGCCAGCAGCCTCGGACTAGCGGGGAACTACAATGAGCAGTTCTTC CASSLGLAGNYNEQFF